Below are 14 T cell receptor beta chains sequenced from a single sample in a study of T cell repertoires in cytomegalovirus infection. One entry per CDR3 protein results from TCRdb running MiXCR on the reads. The repertoire includes approximately 130,000 distinct CDR3 sequences, more than 7% of them detected once, and roughly a tenth sits in the top ten. The source material was PBMCs. These receptors were obtained from a human donor in good health (CMV status not recorded). Some clones in this sample may be carry-over from other donors' samples.

There are a few counts of this clonotype. The rearrangement links TRBV29-1 to TRBJ1-5; unclear D gene. Looked up from germline, CDR1 is SQVTM and CDR2 is ANQGSEA. The CDR3 contains 13 residues. Trimming took 4 bases from V and 5 from J, leaving 12 bases between them. The CDR3 loop is CSVAASRDQPQHF. DNA of the CDR3: TGCAGCGTTGCGGCCAGCCGCGATCAGCCCCAGCATTTT.

In this sample, this clonotype turned up many times. The genes are TRBV28 and TRBJ2-7, with D uncertain. The CDR3 is 12 amino acids. Between the trimmed V and J ends, which lost 6 bases and 3 bases, there was a span of 9 bases. CDR1 and CDR2 from the germline V gene are MDHEN and SYDVKM. The CDR3 loop reads CASSLDDYEQYF. The CDR3 coding sequence is TGTGCCAGCAGCCTAGACGACTACGAGCAGTACTTC.

This clonotype was seen ten or more times. V usage is TRBV6-6 and J usage is TRBJ1-5; D not resolved. The V gene's germline CDR1 is MNHNY and CDR2 SVGAGI (reference sequence). The germline V and J ends were trimmed by 6 bases and 3 bases, with 18 bases remaining between them. The CDR3 runs 16 residues. CDR3 nucleotide sequence: TGTGCCAGCAGAACCGACACGAGAAGGGACAATCAGCCCCAGCATTTT. This gives the protein CASRTDTRRDNQPQHF.

In this sample, this clonotype turned up many times. This chain uses TRBV9 with TRBJ2-2; a possible D gene is TRBD1 (6 bases). The ends were cut back, 0 bases at V and 7 bases at J, with 13 bases in the middle. The length of the CDR3 is 15 residues. CDR1 is SGDLS, CDR2 YYNGEE, per germline. The CDR3 is CASSVATGIIGELFF. CDR3 coding DNA: TGTGCCAGCAGCGTAGCCACAGGGATAATCGGGGAGCTGTTTTTT.

J is TRBJ1-4 and V is TRBV20-1, with 9 bases that match TRBD1. This CDR3 region has 15 residues. Germline loops: CDR1 DFQATT, CDR2 SNEGSKA (reference sequence). The ends lost 6 bases at V and 5 bases at J; junction bases unmatched: 10. Here the CDR3 reads CSARQPGQGNEKLFF. CDR3 DNA sequence: TGCAGTGCCCGTCAACCGGGACAGGGAAATGAAAAACTGTTTTTT.

The genes are TRBV2 and TRBJ2-7; the match to TRBD1 covers 7 bases. With V trimmed by 7 bases and J by 5 bases, 11 bases remained unmatched. The CDR3 has 14 amino acids. From germline, CDR1 is SNHLY and CDR2 FYNNEI. The CDR3 region is CASTRQGPSHEQYF. CDR3 coding DNA: TGTGCCAGCACTAGACAGGGACCTTCCCACGAGCAGTACTTC.

The table lists this clonotype with a few counts. The chain employs TRBV30 and TRBJ1-2; maybe TRBD1 (5 bases). Per germline, CDR1 GTSNPN and CDR2 SVGIG (reference sequence). V was clipped by 1 base and J by 3 bases, with 9 bases between them. The CDR3 totals 13 residues. The CDR3 sequence is CAWSAQGYYGYTF. CDR3 DNA sequence: TGTGCCTGGAGTGCCCAGGGCTACTATGGCTACACCTTC.

This clonotype was seen repeatedly, ten times or more. The chain is built from TRBV14 and TRBJ1-1; 7 positions agree with TRBD1. Germline CDR1 is SGHDN and CDR2 is FVKESK. The junction had 26 bases not matched to a gene; V was cut back by 4 bases and J by 3 bases. The length of the CDR3 is 21 residues. The CDR3 DNA follows: TGTGCCAGCAGCCGACGCTTTAGTCCCGGGACAGCCTCCCTGGGTTACACTGAAGCTTTCTTT. Protein sequence: CASSRRFSPGTASLGYTEAFF.

This clonotype was seen at least ten times. The chain joins TRBV14 to TRBJ1-6; D is possibly TRBD1 (5 bases). The CDR3 contains 16 residues. Germline V gene data show CDR1 as SGHDN and CDR2 as FVKESK. Trimming shortened V by 0 bases and J by 6 bases, and 12 bases separated the two germline ends. The CDR3 DNA follows: TGTGCCAGCAGCCAAGATCGCGGGGCGCGTAATTCACCCCTCCACTTT. It is translated as CASSQDRGARNSPLHF.

This clonotype was counted a few times. This rearrangement joins TRBV5-1 to TRBJ2-3; TRBD2 agrees at 10 bases. Germline V gene sequence: CDR1 SGHRS, CDR2 YFSETQ. The CDR3 runs 16 residues. The trim removed 0 bases at V and 2 bases at J, leaving 3 bases unmatched. Here the CDR3 reads CASSLESGGDTDTQYF. In DNA form, the CDR3 reads TGCGCCAGCAGCTTGGAAAGCGGGGGGGACACAGATACGCAGTATTTT.

This clonotype was detected ten times or more. V and J are TRBV20-1 and TRBJ2-5; D may be TRBD1 or TRBD2 (5 bases each). The germline CDR1 and CDR2 sequences are DFQATT and SNEGSKA (reference sequence). CDR3 length: 11 residues. The germline V and J ends were trimmed by 6 bases and 4 bases, with 9 bases remaining between them. The CDR3 DNA is TGCAGTGCCGGGGCGGGAGAGACCCAGTACTTC. It is translated as CSAGAGETQYF.

This clonotype has at least ten counts. The V call is TRBV5-5, the J call TRBJ2-1; 7 bases are shared with TRBD2. Trimming at V came to 2 bases and at J to 6 bases, leaving 5 bases not matched to a gene. This CDR3 has 14 residues. Germline V gene lookup returns CDR1 SGHKS and CDR2 YYEKEE (reference sequence). Here the CDR3 reads CASSFSWGGNEQFF. In DNA form, the CDR3 reads TGTGCCAGCAGCTTTTCATGGGGGGGCAATGAGCAGTTCTTC.

This clonotype has a handful of counts. V usage is TRBV28 and J usage is TRBJ1-6, with a possible D match to TRBD1 (6 bases). The CDR3 spans 15 residues. V was trimmed by 7 bases and J by 7 bases, leaving 17 bases between them. The germline gives CDR1 MDHEN, CDR2 SYDVKM. The CDR3 region is CASNPQRGNNSPLHF. In DNA form, the CDR3 reads TGTGCCAGCAACCCCCAGAGGGGGAACAATTCACCCCTCCACTTT.

This rearrangement joins TRBV5-1 to TRBJ2-2; tentatively, D is TRBD1 or TRBD2 (5 bases each). The CDR3 covers 14 residues. Germline CDR1 and CDR2: SGHRS and YFSETQ. Trimming took 8 bases from V and 0 from J, leaving 11 bases between them. The CDR3 region has the DNA TGCGCCAGTGAGGGACGTCCGAACACCGGGGAGCTGTTTTTT. This translates into CASEGRPNTGELFF.